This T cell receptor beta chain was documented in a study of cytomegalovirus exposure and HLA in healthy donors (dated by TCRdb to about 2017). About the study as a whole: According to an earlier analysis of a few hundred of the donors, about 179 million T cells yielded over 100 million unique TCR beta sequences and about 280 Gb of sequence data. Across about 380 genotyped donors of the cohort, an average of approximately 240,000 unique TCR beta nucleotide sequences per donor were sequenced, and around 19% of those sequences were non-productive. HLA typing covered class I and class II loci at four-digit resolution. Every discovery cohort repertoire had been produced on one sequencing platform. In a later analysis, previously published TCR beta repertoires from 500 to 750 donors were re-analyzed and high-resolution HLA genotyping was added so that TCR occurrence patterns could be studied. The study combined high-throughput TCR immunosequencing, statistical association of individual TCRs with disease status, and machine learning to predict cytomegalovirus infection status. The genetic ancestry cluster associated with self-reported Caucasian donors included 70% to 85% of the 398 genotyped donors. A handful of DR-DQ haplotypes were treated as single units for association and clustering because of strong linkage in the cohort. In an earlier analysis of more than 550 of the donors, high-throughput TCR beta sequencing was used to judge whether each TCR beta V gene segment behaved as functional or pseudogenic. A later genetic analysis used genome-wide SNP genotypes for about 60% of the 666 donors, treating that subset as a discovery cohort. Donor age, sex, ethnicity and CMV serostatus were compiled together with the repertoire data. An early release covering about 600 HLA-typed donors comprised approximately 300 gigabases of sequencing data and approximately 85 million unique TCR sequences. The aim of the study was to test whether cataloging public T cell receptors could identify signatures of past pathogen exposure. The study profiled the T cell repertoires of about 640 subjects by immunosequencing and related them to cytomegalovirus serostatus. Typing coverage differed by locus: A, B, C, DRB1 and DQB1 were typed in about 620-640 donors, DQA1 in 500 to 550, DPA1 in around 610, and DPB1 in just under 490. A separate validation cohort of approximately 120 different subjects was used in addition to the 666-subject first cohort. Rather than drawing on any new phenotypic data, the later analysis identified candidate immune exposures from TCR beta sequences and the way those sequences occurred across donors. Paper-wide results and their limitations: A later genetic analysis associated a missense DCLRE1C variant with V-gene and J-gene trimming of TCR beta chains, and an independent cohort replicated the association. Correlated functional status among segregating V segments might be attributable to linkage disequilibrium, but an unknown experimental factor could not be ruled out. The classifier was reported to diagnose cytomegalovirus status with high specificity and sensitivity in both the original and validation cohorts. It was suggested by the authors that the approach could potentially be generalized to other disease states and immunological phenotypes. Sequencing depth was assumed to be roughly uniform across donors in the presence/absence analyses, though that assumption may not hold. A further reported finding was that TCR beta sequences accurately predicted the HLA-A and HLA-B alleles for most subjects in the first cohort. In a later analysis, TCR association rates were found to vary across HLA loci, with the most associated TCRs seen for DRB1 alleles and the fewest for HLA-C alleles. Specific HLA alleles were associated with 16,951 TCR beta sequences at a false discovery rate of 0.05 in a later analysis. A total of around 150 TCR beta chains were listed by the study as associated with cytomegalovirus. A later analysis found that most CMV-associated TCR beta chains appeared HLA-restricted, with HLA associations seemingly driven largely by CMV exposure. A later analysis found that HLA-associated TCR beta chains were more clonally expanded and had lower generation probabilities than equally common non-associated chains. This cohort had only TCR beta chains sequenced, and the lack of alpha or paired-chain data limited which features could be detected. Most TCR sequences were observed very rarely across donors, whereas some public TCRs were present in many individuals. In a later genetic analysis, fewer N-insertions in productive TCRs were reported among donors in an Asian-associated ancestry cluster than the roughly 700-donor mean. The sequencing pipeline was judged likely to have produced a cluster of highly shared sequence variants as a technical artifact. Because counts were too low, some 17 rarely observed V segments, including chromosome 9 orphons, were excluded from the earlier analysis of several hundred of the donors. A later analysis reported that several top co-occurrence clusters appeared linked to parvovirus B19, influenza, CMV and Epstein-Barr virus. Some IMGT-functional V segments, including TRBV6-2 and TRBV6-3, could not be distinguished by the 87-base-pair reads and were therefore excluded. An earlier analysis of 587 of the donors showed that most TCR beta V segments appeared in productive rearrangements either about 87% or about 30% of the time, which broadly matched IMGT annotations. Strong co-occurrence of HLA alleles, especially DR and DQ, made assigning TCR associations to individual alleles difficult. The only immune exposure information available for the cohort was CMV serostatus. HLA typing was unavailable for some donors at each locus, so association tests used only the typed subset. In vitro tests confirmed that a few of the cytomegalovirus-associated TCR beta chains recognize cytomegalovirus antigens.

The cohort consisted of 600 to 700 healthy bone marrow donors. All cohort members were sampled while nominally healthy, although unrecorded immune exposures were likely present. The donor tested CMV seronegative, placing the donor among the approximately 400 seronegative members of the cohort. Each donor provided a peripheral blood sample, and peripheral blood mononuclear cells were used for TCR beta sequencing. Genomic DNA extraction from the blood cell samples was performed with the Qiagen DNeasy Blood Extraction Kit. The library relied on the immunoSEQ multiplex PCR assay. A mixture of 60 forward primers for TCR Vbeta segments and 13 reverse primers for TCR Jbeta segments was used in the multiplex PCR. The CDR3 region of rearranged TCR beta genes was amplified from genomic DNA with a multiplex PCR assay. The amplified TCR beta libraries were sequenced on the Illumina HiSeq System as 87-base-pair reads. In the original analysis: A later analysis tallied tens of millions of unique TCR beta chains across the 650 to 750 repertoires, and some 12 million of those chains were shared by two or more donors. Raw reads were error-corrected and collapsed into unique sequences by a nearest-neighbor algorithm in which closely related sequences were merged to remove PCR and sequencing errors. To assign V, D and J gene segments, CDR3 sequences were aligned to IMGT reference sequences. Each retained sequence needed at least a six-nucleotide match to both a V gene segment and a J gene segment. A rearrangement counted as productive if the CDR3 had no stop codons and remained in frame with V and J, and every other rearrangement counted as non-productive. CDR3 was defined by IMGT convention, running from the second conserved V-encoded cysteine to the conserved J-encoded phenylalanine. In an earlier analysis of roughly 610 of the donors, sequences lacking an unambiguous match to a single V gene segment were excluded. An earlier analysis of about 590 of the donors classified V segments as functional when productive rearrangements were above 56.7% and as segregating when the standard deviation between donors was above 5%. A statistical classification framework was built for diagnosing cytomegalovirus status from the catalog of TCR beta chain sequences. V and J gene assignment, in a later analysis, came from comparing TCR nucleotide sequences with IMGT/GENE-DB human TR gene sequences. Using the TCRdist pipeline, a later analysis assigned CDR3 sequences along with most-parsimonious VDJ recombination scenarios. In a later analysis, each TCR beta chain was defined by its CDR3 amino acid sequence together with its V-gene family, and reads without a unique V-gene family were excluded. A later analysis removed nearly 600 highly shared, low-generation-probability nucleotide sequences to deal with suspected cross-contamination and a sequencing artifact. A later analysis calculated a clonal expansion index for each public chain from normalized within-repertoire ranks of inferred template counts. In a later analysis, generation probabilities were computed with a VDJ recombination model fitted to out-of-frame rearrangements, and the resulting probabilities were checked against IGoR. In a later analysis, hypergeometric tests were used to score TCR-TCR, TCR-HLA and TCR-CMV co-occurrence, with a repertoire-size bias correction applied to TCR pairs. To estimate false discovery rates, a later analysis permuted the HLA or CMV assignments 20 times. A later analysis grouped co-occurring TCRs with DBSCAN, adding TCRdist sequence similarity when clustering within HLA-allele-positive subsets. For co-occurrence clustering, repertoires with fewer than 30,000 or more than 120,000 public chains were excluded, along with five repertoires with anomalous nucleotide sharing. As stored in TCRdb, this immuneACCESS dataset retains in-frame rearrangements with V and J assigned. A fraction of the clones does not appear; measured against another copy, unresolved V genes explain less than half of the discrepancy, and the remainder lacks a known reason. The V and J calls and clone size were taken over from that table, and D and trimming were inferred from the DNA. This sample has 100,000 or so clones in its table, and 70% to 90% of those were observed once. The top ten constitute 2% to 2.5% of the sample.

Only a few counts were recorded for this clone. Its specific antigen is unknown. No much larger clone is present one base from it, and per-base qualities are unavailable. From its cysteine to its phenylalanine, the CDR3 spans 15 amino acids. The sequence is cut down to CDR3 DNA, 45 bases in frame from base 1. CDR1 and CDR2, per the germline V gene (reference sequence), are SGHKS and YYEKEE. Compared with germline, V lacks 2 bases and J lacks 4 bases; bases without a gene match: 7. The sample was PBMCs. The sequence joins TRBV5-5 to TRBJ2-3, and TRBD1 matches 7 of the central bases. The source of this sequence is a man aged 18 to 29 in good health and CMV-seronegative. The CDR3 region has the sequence CASSLEGAAADTQYF. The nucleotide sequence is TGTGCCAGCAGCTTAGAGGGGGCAGCGGCAGATACGCAGTATTTT.